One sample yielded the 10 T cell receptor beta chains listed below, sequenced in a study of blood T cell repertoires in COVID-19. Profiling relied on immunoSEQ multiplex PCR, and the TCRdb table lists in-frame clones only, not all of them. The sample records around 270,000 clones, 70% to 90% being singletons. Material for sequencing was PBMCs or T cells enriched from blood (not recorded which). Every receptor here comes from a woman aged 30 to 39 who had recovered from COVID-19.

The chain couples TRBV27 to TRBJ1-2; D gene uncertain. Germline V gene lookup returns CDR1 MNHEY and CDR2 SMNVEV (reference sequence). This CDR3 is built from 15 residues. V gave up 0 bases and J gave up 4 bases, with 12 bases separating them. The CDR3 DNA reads TGTGCCAGCAGTTTATCTTCAGTGAAAATCTATGGCTACACCTTC. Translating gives CASSLSSVKIYGYTF.

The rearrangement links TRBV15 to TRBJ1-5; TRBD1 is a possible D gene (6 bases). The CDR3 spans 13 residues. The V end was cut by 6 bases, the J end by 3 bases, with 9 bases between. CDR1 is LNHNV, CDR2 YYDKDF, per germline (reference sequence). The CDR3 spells CATRQGSNQPQHF. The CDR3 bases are TGTGCCACCAGACAGGGTTCCAATCAGCCCCAGCATTTT.

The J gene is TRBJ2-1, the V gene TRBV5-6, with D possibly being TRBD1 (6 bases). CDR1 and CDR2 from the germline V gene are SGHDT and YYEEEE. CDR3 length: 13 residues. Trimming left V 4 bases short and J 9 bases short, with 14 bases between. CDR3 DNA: TGTGCCAGCAGCACCCTCCCAGGGGCTGAGCAGTTCTTC. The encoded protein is CASSTLPGAEQFF.

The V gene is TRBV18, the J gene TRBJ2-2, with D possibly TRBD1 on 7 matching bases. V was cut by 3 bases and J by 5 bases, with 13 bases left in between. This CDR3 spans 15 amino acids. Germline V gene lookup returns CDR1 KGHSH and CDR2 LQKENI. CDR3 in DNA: TGTGCCAGCTCACCGCAGACAGGGAGGACCGGGGAGCTGTTTTTT. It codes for CASSPQTGRTGELFF.

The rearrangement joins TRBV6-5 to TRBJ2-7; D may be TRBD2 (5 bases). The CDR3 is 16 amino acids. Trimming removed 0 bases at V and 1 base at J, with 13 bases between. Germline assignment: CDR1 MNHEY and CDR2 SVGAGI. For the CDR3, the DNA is TGTGCCAGCAGTTACTCCGACGGAGGAATTTCCTACGAGCAGTACTTC. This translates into CASSYSDGGISYEQYF.

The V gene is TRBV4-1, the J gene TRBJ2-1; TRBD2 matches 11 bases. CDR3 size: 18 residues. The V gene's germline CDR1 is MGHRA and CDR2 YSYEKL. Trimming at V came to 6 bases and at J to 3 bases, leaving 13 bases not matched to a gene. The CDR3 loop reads CASSSSLSGRDVYNEQFF. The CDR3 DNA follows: TGCGCCAGCAGTTCTTCCCTTAGCGGGAGGGACGTCTACAATGAGCAGTTCTTC.

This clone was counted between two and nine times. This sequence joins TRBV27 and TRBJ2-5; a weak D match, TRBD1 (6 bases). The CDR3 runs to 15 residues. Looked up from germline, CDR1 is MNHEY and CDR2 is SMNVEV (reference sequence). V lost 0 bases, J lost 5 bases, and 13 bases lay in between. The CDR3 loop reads CASSLSAGVMETQYF. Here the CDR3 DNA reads TGTGCCAGCAGTTTATCTGCAGGGGTGATGGAGACCCAGTACTTC.

The CDR3 nucleotides are TGTGCCAGCAGCTTGATGTTGGGAGGAGAGGGTGAAAAACTGTTTTTT. Translating gives CASSLMLGGEGEKLFF. This chain links TRBV5-6 with TRBJ1-4; no clear D gene. The CDR3 length is 16 residues. Germline CDR1 is SGHDT and CDR2 is YYEEEE. V was clipped by 1 base and J by 7 bases, with 17 bases between them.

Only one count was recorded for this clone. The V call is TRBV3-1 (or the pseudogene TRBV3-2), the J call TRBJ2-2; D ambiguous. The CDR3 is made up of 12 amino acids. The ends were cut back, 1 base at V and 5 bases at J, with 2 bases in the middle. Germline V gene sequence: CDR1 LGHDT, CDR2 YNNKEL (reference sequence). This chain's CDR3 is CASSQATGELFF. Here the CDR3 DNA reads TGTGCCAGCAGCCAAGCTACCGGGGAGCTGTTTTTT.

CDR3 sequence reads: CASDRADTEAFF. As DNA, the CDR3 is TGTGCCAGCGACAGGGCGGACACTGAAGCTTTCTTT. This chain connects TRBV11-2 to TRBJ1-1; 7 nucleotides match TRBD1. Trimming removed 8 bases from V and 3 bases from J; junction bases left unmatched: 3. The CDR3 contains 12 residues. Germline CDR1 is SGHAT and CDR2 is FQNNGV.